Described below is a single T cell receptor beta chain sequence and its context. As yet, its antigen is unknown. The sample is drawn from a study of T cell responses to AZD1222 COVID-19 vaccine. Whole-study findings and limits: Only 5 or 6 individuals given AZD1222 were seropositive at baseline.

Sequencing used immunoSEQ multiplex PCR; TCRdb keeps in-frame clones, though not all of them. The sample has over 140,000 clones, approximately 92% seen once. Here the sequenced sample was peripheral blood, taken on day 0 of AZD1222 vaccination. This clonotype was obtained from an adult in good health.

CDR3 in amino acids: CASSPLDLRQYNSPLHF. CDR3 DNA: TGTGCCAGCAGTCCCCTCGATTTACGACAGTATAATTCACCCCTCCACTTT. The chain has TRBV6-6 and TRBJ1-6; D is perhaps TRBD1 (5 bases). CDR1 is MNHNY, CDR2 SVGAGI, per germline (reference sequence). V lost 5 bases, J lost 4 bases, and 18 bases lay in between. The CDR3 runs to 17 residues.